This T cell receptor (beta chain) came from a study of T cells in Graves' hyperthyroidism and ophthalmopathy. This CDR3 comprises 19 residues. V lost 5 bases and J lost 0; bases outside the gene matches: 12. Germline V gene lookup returns CDR1 SNHLY and CDR2 FYNNEI. RNA transcripts gave rise to amplified TCR beta CDR3 regions. Initially, a first-round RT-PCR of the TCR CDR3 employed the HTBI primer set. TCRdb reprocessed the multiplex PCR reads with MiXCR, giving one entry per CDR3 protein. This table holds around 700,000 distinct CDR3 sequences, about 35% found once. This clonotype was observed many times.

The sequenced sample consisted of blood. The TCR sequence derives from a middle-aged woman with Graves' hyperthyroidism. The chain joins TRBV2 to TRBJ2-6; 8 bases are a match to TRBD1. CDR3 loop: CASSPDREGSFSGANVLTF. The CDR3, as DNA: TGTGCCAGCAGTCCGGACAGGGAAGGATCATTCTCTGGGGCCAACGTCCTGACTTTC.